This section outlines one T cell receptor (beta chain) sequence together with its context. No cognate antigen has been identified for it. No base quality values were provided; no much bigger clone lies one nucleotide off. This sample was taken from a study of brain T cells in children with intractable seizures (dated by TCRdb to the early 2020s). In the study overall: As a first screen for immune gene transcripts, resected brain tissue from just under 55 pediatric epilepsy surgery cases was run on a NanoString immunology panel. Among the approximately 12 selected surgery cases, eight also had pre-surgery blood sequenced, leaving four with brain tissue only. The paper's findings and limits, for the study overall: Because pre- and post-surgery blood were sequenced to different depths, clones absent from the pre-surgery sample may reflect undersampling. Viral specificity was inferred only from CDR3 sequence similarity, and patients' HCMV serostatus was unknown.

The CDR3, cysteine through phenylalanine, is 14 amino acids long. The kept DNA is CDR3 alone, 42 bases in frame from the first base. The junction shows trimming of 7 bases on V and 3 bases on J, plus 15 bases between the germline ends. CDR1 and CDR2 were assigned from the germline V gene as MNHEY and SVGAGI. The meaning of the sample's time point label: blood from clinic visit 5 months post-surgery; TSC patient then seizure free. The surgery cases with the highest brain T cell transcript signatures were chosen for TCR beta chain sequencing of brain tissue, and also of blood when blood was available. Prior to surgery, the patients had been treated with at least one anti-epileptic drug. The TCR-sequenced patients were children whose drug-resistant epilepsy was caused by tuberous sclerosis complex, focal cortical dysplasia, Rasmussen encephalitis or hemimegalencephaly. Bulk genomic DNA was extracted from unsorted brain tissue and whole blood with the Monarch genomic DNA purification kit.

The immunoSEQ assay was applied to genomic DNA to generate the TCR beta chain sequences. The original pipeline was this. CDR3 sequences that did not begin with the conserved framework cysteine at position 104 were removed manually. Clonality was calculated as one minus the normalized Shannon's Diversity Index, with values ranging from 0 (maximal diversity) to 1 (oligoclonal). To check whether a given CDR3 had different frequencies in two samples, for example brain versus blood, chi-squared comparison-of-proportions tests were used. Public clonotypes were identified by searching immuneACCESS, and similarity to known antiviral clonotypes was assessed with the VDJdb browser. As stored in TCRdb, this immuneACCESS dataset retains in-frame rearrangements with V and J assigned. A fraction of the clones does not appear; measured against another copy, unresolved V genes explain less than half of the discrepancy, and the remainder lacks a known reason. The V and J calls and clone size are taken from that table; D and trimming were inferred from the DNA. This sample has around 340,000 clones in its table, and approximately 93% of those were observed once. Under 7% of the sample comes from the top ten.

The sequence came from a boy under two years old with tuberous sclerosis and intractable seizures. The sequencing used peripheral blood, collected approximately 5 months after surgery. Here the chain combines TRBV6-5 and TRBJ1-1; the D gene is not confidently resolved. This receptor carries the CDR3 CASTMGRADTEAFF. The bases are TGTGCCAGCACCATGGGGAGGGCGGACACTGAAGCTTTCTTT.